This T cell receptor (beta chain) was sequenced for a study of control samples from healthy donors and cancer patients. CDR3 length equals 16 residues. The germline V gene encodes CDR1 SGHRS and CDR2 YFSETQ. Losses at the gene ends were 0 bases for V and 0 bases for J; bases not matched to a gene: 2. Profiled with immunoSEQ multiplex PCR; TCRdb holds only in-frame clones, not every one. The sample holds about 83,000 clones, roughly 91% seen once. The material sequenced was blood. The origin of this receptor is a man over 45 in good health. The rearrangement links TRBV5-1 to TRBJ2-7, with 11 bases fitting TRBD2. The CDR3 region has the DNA TGCGCCAGCAGCTTGGCCGGGACTAGCGGCTCCTACGAGCAGTACTTC. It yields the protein CASSLAGTSGSYEQYF.